This TCR beta chain appears in the sequencing data of a study of PD-1 blockade in classical Hodgkin lymphoma. Using immunoSEQ multiplex PCR, the repertoire was profiled, and TCRdb retains in-frame clones only, with some absent. The sample has some 86,000 clones, about nine tenths seen once. The time point was: cycle 4 day 1 (C4D1), after around six weeks of nivolumab. Each and every patient relapsed after autologous stem cell transplantation, and patients got differing brentuximab vedotin exposure. Per germline, CDR1 SQVTM and CDR2 ANQGSEA. This CDR3 contains 14 residues. Trimming stripped 6 bases from V and 2 bases from J, with 16 bases between. Remarks on this clone: No antigen is known for it.

Points from the study as a whole: For complete responders, baseline diversity was comparable to that of newly diagnosed patients. Newly diagnosed patients reportedly had lower baseline TCR diversity than healthy donors. Prior therapy or disease activity may underlie the repertoire differences, whose causes remain undefined.

The input for sequencing was peripheral blood mononuclear cells (PBMCs), taken before the fourth cycle of nivolumab. This rearrangement joins TRBV29-1 to TRBJ1-1; the D gene is possibly TRBD1 (5 bases). This TCR derives from a human donor with classical Hodgkin lymphoma. The CDR3 loop reads CSVGRATLNTEAFF. The CDR3 DNA is TGCAGCGTGGGCAGGGCCACCCTTAACACTGAAGCTTTCTTT.